The T cell receptor beta chain under discussion was sequenced for a study of T cell changes during pregnancy in multiple sclerosis. This clone was observed once. This CDR3 contains 14 residues. Germline V gene sequence: CDR1 MDHEN, CDR2 SYDVKM. V lost 5 bases to trimming and J lost 6 bases, with 15 bases between them. Measured with immunoSEQ multiplex PCR; TCRdb has only the in-frame clones, and not every one. The sample contains more than 90,000 clones, 91% of which appear only once. The clonotype originates from a female donor with multiple sclerosis, enrolled in a pregnancy study. Sequenced here: peripheral blood, sampled in the second trimester of pregnancy. The V gene is TRBV28, the J gene TRBJ2-3; unclear D gene. CDR3 loop: CASSPTALSDTQYF. The DNA for the CDR3 is TGTGCCAGCAGTCCCACCGCTTTGAGTGATACGCAGTATTTT.